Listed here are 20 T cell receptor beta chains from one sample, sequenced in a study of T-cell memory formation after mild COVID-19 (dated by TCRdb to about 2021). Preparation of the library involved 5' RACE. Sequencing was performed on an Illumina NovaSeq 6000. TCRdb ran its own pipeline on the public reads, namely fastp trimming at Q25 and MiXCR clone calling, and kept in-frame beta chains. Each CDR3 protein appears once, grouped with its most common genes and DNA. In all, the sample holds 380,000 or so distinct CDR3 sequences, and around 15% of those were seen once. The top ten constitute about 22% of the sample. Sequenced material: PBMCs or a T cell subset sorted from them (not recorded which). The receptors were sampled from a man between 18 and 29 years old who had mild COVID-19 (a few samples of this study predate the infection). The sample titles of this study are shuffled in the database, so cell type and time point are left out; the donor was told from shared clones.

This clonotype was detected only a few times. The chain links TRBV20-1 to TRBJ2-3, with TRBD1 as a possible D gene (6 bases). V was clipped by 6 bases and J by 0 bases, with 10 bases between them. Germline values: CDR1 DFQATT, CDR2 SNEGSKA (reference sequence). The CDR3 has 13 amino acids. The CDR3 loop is CSARTVSTDTQYF. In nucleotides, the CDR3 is TGCAGTGCCCGGACAGTCAGCACAGATACGCAGTATTTT.

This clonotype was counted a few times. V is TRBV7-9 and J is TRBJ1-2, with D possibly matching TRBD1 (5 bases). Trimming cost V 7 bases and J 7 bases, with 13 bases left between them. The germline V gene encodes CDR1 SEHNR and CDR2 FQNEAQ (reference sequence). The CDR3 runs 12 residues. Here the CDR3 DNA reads TGTGCCAGCAAAGGGGAGTTGGGTGGCTACACCTTC. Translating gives CASKGELGGYTF.

The CDR3, as DNA: TGTGCCAGCAGCCCCGGGGAAACCACAGATACGCAGTATTTT. It yields the protein CASSPGETTDTQYF. The gene calls are TRBV7-3 and TRBJ2-3, with a tentative D call TRBD2 (5 bases). CDR3 length: 14 residues. Deletions cut 5 bases from V and 2 bases from J, with 11 bases between. Germline CDR1 SGHTA, CDR2 FQGTGA.

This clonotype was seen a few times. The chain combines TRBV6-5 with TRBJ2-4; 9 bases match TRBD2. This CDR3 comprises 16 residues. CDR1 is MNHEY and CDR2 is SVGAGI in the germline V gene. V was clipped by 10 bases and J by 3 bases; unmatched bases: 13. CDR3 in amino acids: CATGAGGYLVKNIQYF. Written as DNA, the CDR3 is TGTGCCACCGGGGCGGGGGGGTATCTTGTCAAAAACATTCAGTACTTC.

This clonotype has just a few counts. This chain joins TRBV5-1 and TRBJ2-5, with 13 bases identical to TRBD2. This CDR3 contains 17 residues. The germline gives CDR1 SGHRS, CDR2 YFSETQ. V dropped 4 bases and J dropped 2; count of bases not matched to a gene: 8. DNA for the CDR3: TGCGCCAGCAGCCCCGGACTAGCGGGGGCTTTACAAGAGACCCAGTACTTC. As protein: CASSPGLAGALQETQYF.

The DNA of the CDR3 is TGTGCCAGCAGCTACAGGACAGGGACGAACACTGAAGCTTTCTTT. The encoded protein is CASSYRTGTNTEAFF. This chain uses TRBV7-2 with TRBJ1-1, with 8 bases that match TRBD1. From germline, CDR1 is SGHTA and CDR2 FQGNSA. This CDR3 contains 15 residues. With 4 bases clipped from V and 1 base from J, the junction kept 5 bases outside the gene matches.

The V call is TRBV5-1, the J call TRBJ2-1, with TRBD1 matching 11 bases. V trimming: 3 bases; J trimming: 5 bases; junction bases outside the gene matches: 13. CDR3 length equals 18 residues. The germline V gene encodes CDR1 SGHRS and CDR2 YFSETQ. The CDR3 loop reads CASSSFRMSGQGDNEQFF. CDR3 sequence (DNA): TGCGCCAGCAGCTCCTTTCGCATGTCGGGACAGGGGGACAATGAGCAGTTCTTC.

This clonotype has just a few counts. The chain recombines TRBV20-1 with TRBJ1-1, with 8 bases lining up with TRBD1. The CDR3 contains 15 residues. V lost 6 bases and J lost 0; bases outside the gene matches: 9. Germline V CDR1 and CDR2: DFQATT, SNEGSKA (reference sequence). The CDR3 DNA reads TGCAGTGCCCCATCTGGACAGGGTTTGAACACTGAAGCTTTCTTT. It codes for CSAPSGQGLNTEAFF.

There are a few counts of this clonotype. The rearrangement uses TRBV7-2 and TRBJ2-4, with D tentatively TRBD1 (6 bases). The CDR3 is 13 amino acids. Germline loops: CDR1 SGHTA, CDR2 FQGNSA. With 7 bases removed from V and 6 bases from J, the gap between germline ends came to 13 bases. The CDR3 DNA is TGTGCCAGCACCGAGGGGGTGGGAAACATTCAGTACTTC. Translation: CASTEGVGNIQYF.

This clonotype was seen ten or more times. For the CDR3, the DNA is TGCAGTGCCCCGCCCTATGGCTCGGTCTACAATGAGCAGTTCTTC. This codes for CSAPPYGSVYNEQFF. V gene TRBV20-1 combines with J gene TRBJ2-1; the D is unclear. Germline CDR1 DFQATT, CDR2 SNEGSKA (reference sequence). V was pared by 6 bases and J by 3 bases, with 18 bases between. CDR3 length: 15 residues.

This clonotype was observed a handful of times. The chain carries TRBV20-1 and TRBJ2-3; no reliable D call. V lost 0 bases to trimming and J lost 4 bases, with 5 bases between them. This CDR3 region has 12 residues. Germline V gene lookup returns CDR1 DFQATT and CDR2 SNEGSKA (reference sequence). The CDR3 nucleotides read TGCAGTGCTAGAGATAAGGCAGATACGCAGTATTTT. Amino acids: CSARDKADTQYF.

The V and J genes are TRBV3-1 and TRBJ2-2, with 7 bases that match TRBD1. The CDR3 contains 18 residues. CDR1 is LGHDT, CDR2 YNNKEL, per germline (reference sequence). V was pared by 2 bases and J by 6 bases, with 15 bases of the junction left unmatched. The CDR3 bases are TGTGCCAGCAGCCAATTAACGGACGGACAGGTTTGGGCCGGGGAGCTGTTTTTT. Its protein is CASSQLTDGQVWAGELFF.

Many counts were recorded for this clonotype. CDR3 sequence: CASSPRRGNTEAFF. The CDR3 DNA follows: TGTGCCAGCAGCCCGAGGCGGGGGAACACTGAAGCTTTCTTT. This sequence joins TRBV7-2 and TRBJ1-1; D remains unclear. The CDR3 has 14 residues. Trimming cost V 5 bases and J 1 base, with 11 bases left between them. Germline V gives CDR1 SGHTA, CDR2 FQGNSA.

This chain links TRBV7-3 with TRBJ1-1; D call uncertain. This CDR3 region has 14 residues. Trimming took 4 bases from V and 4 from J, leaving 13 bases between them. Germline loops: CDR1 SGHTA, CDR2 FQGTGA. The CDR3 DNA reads TGTGCCAGCAGCTCCACCCGCGACCGCACTGAAGCTTTCTTT. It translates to CASSSTRDRTEAFF.

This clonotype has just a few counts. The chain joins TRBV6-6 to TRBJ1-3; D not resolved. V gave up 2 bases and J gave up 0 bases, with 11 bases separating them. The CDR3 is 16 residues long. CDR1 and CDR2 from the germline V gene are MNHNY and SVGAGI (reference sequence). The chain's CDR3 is CASSYNRVYSGNTIYF. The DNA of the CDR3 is TGTGCCAGCAGTTACAATCGGGTCTACTCTGGAAACACCATATATTTT.

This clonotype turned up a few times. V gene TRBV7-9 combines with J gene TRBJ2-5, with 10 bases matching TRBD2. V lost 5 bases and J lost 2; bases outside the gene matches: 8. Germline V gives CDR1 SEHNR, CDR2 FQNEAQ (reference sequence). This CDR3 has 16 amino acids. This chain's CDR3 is CASSGRQREGQETQYF. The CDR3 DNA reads TGTGCCAGCAGCGGGCGCCAGCGGGAGGGACAAGAGACCCAGTACTTC.

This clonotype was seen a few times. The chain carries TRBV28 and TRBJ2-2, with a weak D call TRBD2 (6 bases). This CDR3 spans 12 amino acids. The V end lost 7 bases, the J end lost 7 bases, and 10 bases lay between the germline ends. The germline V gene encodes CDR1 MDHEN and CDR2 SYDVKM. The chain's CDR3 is CASNPGDGELFF. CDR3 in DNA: TGTGCCAGCAATCCGGGAGACGGGGAGCTGTTTTTT.

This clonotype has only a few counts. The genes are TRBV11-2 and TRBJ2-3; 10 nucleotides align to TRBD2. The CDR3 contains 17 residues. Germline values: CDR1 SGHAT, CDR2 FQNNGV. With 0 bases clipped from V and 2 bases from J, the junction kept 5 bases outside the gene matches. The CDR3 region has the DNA TGTGCCAGCAGCTTAGAGTTGCTAGCGGGGGTCACAGATACGCAGTATTTT. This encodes CASSLELLAGVTDTQYF.

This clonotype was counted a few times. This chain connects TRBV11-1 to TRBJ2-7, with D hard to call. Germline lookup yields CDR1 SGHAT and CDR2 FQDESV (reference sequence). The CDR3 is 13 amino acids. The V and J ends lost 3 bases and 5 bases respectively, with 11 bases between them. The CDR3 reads CASSFTFRDEQYF. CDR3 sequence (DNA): TGTGCCAGCAGCTTTACTTTTCGGGACGAGCAGTACTTC. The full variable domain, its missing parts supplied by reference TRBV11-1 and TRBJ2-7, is EAEVAQSPRYKITEKSQAVAFWCDPISGHATLYWYRQILGQGPELLVQFQDESVVDDSQLPKDRFSAERLKGVDSTLKIQPAELGDSAMYLCASSFTFRDEQYFGPGTRLTVT.

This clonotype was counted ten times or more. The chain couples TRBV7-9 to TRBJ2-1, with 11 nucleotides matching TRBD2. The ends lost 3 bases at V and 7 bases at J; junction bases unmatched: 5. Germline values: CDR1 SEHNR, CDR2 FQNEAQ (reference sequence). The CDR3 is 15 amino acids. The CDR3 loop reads CASSFYSGGENEQFF. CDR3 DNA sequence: TGTGCCAGCAGCTTCTATAGCGGGGGGGAGAATGAGCAGTTCTTC.